Sequencing of this TCR beta chain was carried out in a study of cytomegalovirus exposure and HLA in healthy donors. Study-level points and caveats: The study flagged about 160 TCR beta chains as cytomegalovirus-associated.

As to this clone: Its antigen is currently unknown.

PCR amplification relied on 60 Vbeta primers (plus 13 Jbeta primers). Some clones are missing from TCRdb's copy, which holds only in-frame ones; the method was immunoSEQ multiplex PCR. Of some 130,000 clones listed, 65% to 80% were seen once; the top ten hold around 1.6%. The sample comprised PBMCs. This clonotype originated in a human donor in good health.

The CDR3 DNA is TGTGCCAGCTCAGCGCGACAGGGTTCAGCTAATGAAAAACTGTTTTTT. This sequence encodes CASSARQGSANEKLFF. The gene calls are TRBV18 and TRBJ1-4, with 7 bases matching TRBD1. With 5 bases clipped from V and 3 bases from J, the junction kept 9 bases outside the gene matches. This CDR3 has 16 residues. Per germline, CDR1 KGHSH and CDR2 LQKENI.